This is a list of T cell receptor beta chains from one sample in a study of cytomegalovirus exposure and HLA in healthy donors. Only in-frame clones appear in the TCRdb table, and some are missing; sequencing was by immunoSEQ multiplex PCR. The table shows about 160,000 clones, with approximately 85% occurring only once. The sequencing input was PBMCs. These receptors were taken from a middle-aged man in good health and CMV-seropositive. Both conserved end residues are part of each CDR3. A D gene is named only where the DNA matches it firmly. Size tells how often a clone was seen (once, few, many) or the class of an expanded clone, and some rows leave it out.

>.|TRBV7-9|TRBJ1-1|TRBD1
CASSPTAGGEEAFF
TGTGCCAGCAGCCCAACCGCAGGGGGCGAGGAAGCTTTCTTT
>once|TRBV13|TRBJ2-2|.
CASSNGPARTGELFF
TGTGCCAGCAGCAATGGGCCAGCCCGGACCGGGGAGCTGTTTTTT
>.|TRBV7-9|TRBJ1-4|.
CASRIGTLNEKLFF
TGTGCCAGCAGAATCGGGACATTGAATGAAAAACTGTTTTTT
>.|TRBV5-1|TRBJ2-1|.
CASSLLGEPYNEQFF
TGCGCCAGCAGCTTGTTAGGGGAACCCTACAATGAGCAGTTCTTC
>.|TRBV28|TRBJ1-4|TRBD1
CVAQGARKLFF
TGTGTCGCACAGGGGGCGCGTAAACTGTTTTTT
>.|TRBV28|TRBJ2-7|.
CASTFSGLYEQYF
TGTGCGAGCACGTTTAGCGGCCTTTACGAGCAGTACTTC
>.|TRBV4-1|TRBJ1-1|.
CASSQARGGTEAFF
TGCGCCAGCAGCCAAGCCCGGGGGGGCACTGAAGCTTTCTTT
>.|TRBV18|TRBJ2-3|TRBD2
CACSASILASRPDTQYF
TGTGCCTGCTCAGCCTCAATACTAGCGTCCCGGCCAGATACGCAGTATTTT
>.|TRBV2|TRBJ2-1|TRBD1
CASSGSQGARFSSYNEQFF
TGTGCCAGCAGTGGATCACAGGGGGCACGCTTTTCTTCCTACAATGAGCAGTTCTTC
>.|TRBV25-1|TRBJ2-5|TRBD2
CASSEPGVWAGGDETQYF
TGTGCCAGCAGTGAGCCCGGAGTTTGGGCGGGGGGTGATGAGACCCAGTACTTC
>.|TRBV10-3|TRBJ1-1|TRBD1
CAIRETGGSGTEAFF
TGTGCCATCAGGGAGACAGGGGGCTCGGGCACTGAAGCTTTCTTT
>.|TRBV5-6|TRBJ1-1|TRBD1
CASSFTGADNTEAFF
TGTGCCAGCAGCTTTACAGGGGCCGATAACACTGAAGCTTTCTTT
>.|TRBV6-1|TRBJ1-5|.
CASSEGSLYQPQHF
TGTGCCAGCAGTGAAGGGTCACTCTATCAGCCCCAGCATTTT
>once|TRBV7-9|TRBJ2-7|.
CASSLALRRTPYEQYF
TGTGCCAGCAGCTTAGCGCTGAGACGGACACCTTACGAGCAGTACTTC
>few|TRBV29-1|TRBJ1-2|.
CSVVNWGAYGYTF
TGCAGCGTTGTTAATTGGGGAGCCTATGGCTACACCTTC
>.|TRBV15|TRBJ1-1|.
CATSREARGGNTEAFF
TGTGCCACCAGCAGGGAAGCCCGCGGGGGAAACACTGAAGCTTTCTTT
>.|TRBV6-5|TRBJ1-1|.
CASSYSSAGFEAFF
TGTGCCAGCAGTTACTCGTCCGCAGGGTTTGAAGCTTTCTTT
>.|TRBV7-3|TRBJ2-3|.
CASSLIGGGPSDTQYF
TGTGCCAGCAGCTTAATTGGGGGGGGGCCGTCAGATACGCAGTATTTT
>.|TRBV7-8|TRBJ2-3|TRBD2
CASSLLAGLSTDTQYF
TGTGCCAGCAGCTTGCTAGCGGGGCTAAGCACAGATACGCAGTATTTT
>.|TRBV5-6|TRBJ2-5|.
CASSLLDQETQYF
TGTGCCAGCAGCTTGCTAGATCAAGAGACCCAGTACTTC
>.|TRBV6-1|TRBJ2-2|TRBD2
CASSRAGGRTGELFF
TGTGCCAGCTCACGAGCGGGGGGGCGAACCGGGGAGCTGTTTTTT
>few|TRBV27|TRBJ2-3|TRBD2
CASSPRLAGEATDTQYF
TGTGCCAGCAGTCCTCGACTAGCGGGAGAGGCGACAGATACGCAGTATTTT
>few|TRBV27|TRBJ2-3|.
CASKLSSTDTQYF
TGTGCCAGCAAACTATCTAGCACAGATACGCAGTATTTT
>.|TRBV4-3|TRBJ2-1|TRBD2
CASSHGSGGAYNEQFF
TGCGCCAGCAGCCACGGGAGCGGGGGGGCCTACAATGAGCAGTTCTTC
>.|TRBV6-6|TRBJ2-7|.
CASSYSSSSYEQYF
TGTGCCAGCAGTTACTCATCCTCCTCGTACGAGCAGTACTTC
>.|TRBV28|TRBJ2-1|TRBD2
CATGGGGNEQFF
TGTGCCACCGGTGGGGGAGGGAATGAGCAGTTCTTC
>.|TRBV7-8|TRBJ2-5|TRBD2
CASSPWTSGGAETQYF
TGTGCCAGCAGCCCCTGGACTAGCGGGGGGGCGGAGACCCAGTACTTC
>.|TRBV5-1|TRBJ2-7|.
CASSLLGGTYEQYF
TGCGCCAGCAGCTTGCTTGGCGGGACCTACGAGCAGTACTTC
>.|TRBV2|TRBJ2-1|TRBD1
CASMGTDYNEQFF
TGTGCCAGCATGGGGACAGACTACAATGAGCAGTTCTTC
>.|TRBV5-1|TRBJ2-4|TRBD2
CASSPGLAGSLAKNSQYF
TGCGCCAGCAGCCCGGGACTAGCGGGGAGCCTAGCCAAAAACAGTCAGTACTTC
>.|TRBV6-5|TRBJ1-1|TRBD1
CASSRDRGMNTEAFF
TGTGCCAGCAGCCGGGACAGGGGAATGAACACTGAAGCTTTCTTT
>.|TRBV30|TRBJ2-5|TRBD2
CAWSTGTSGTSYQETQYF
TGTGCCTGGAGTACCGGGACTAGCGGGACTTCGTACCAAGAGACCCAGTACTTC
>.|TRBV11-2|TRBJ2-7|.
CASSFWQGSYEQYF
TGTGCCAGCAGCTTCTGGCAGGGGTCCTACGAGCAGTACTTC
>.|TRBV30|TRBJ1-2|.
CAWSTGSWDGYTF
TGTGCCTGGAGTACAGGGAGTTGGGATGGCTACACCTTC
>.|TRBV7-3|TRBJ2-2|.
CASSLMGGPNTGELFF
TGTGCCAGCAGCTTAATGGGGGGACCGAACACCGGGGAGCTGTTTTTT
>.|TRBV18|TRBJ2-1|.
CASSQSGNEQFF
TGTGCCAGCTCACAATCGGGTAACGAGCAGTTCTTC
>.|TRBV5-1|TRBJ2-1|.
CASSSETASAGFDEQFF
TGCGCCAGCAGCTCTGAGACTGCTAGCGCCGGTTTCGATGAGCAGTTCTTC
>.|TRBV13|TRBJ1-2|.
CASGAAHYGYTF
TGTGCCAGCGGGGCGGCACACTATGGCTACACCTTC
>.|TRBV7-9|TRBJ2-3|.
CASSFGTVLGTDTQYF
TGTGCCAGCAGCTTTGGTACGGTCCTAGGCACAGATACGCAGTATTTT
>few|TRBV5-4|TRBJ2-2|TRBD2
CASSLAGTSGPGELFF
TGTGCCAGCAGCTTGGCCGGGACTAGCGGCCCCGGGGAGCTGTTTTTT
>.|TRBV6-5|TRBJ2-2|.
CASRTTRNTGELFF
TGTGCCAGCAGGACGACACGAAACACCGGGGAGCTGTTTTTT
>.|TRBV4-3|TRBJ1-2|TRBD1
CASSQDPQGALGYTF
TGCGCCAGCAGCCAAGACCCACAGGGGGCGTTAGGCTACACCTTC
>.|TRBV4-3|TRBJ2-3|TRBD2
CASSQDGPRRGVRADTQYF
TGCGCCAGCAGCCAAGACGGTCCCAGGCGGGGGGTGAGGGCAGATACGCAGTATTTT
>.|TRBV5-6|TRBJ1-2|.
CASSLSGGGGYTF
TGTGCCAGCAGCTTAAGCGGGGGAGGTGGCTACACCTTC
>.|TRBV6-5|TRBJ1-2|.
CASSYRDKYGYTF
TGTGCCAGCAGTTACCGCGATAAGTACGGCTACACCTTC
>.|TRBV7-9|TRBJ1-2|.
CASSLKGQGLGYTF
TGTGCCAGCAGCTTAAAAGGGCAGGGGCTCGGCTACACCTTC
>.|TRBV6-5|TRBJ2-7|TRBD2
CASSGSGRARQYF
TGTGCCAGCAGTGGCAGCGGGAGGGCTAGGCAGTACTTC
>.|TRBV6-5|TRBJ2-2|TRBD2
CASSSGGSGRELFF
TGTGCCAGCAGTTCGGGGGGGTCAGGAAGGGAGCTGTTTTTT
>.|TRBV15|TRBJ2-5|.
CATSTLIGGDETQYF
TGTGCCACCAGCACCTTAATAGGGGGTGACGAGACCCAGTACTTC
>.|TRBV19|TRBJ2-5|TRBD2
CASSGEGGLAGGGETQYF
TGTGCCAGTAGTGGAGAGGGGGGACTAGCGGGAGGTGGAGAGACCCAGTACTTC
>.|TRBV5-6|TRBJ2-7|.
CASSLAPGDLYEQYF
TGTGCCAGCAGCTTGGCACCAGGGGATCTCTACGAGCAGTACTTC
>.|TRBV2|TRBJ1-2|TRBD1
CASSEVGGGDGYTF
TGTGCCAGCAGTGAAGTTGGAGGGGGCGATGGCTACACCTTC